These 14 T cell receptor beta chains came from one sample sequenced in a study of control samples from healthy donors and cancer patients. Clones were sequenced by immunoSEQ multiplex PCR, and TCRdb holds only the in-frame ones, with some missing. The table includes about 120,000 clones, about 89% detected once. Material for sequencing was blood. These receptors all stem from a man aged 50 to 59 in good health.

The chain carries TRBV2 and TRBJ1-2, with TRBD1 as a possible D gene (5 bases). The CDR3 length is 14 residues. V lost 5 bases and J lost 2, with 12 bases in between. The germline gives CDR1 SNHLY, CDR2 FYNNEI. The CDR3 spells CASSPPGNNYGYTF. CDR3 bases: TGTGCCAGCAGTCCACCAGGGAACAACTATGGCTACACCTTC.

The chain combines TRBV27 with TRBJ2-7; 7 nucleotides line up with TRBD1. CDR3 length: 13 residues. Germline-derived CDR1 and CDR2 are MNHEY and SMNVEV (reference sequence). The trim removed 6 bases at V and 5 bases at J, leaving 7 bases unmatched. CDR3 in DNA: TGTGCCAGCAGCCGAGGACAGGCCAACGAGCAGTACTTC. It specifies CASSRGQANEQYF.

The chain carries TRBV9 and TRBJ1-5; TRBD1 aligns across 8 bases. J lost 6 bases, V lost 4 bases, and 9 bases had no gene match. The CDR3 contains 15 residues. In germline, CDR1 is SGDLS, CDR2 YYNGEE. CDR3 sequence (DNA): TGTGCCAGCAGCTCCCGGGACAGGTTGAGTCAGCCCCAGCATTTT. Protein sequence: CASSSRDRLSQPQHF. The full variable domain, its missing parts supplied by reference TRBV9 and TRBJ1-5, is DSGVTQTPKHLITATGQRVTLRCSPRSGDLSVYWYQQSLDQGLQFLIQYYNGEERAKGNILERFSAQQFPDLHSELNLSSLELGDSALYFCASSSRDRLSQPQHFGDGTRLSIL.

This clone was seen a handful of times. The chain uses TRBV7-9 and TRBJ2-7, with D unclear. The CDR3 length is 13 residues. Germline loops: CDR1 SEHNR, CDR2 FQNEAQ (reference sequence). The V end was cut by 5 bases, the J end by 4 bases, with 12 bases between. The CDR3 DNA follows: TGTGCCAGCAGCACCATGGTCATTTACGAGCAGTACTTC. It yields the protein CASSTMVIYEQYF.

The rearrangement links TRBV6-5 to TRBJ2-7, with TRBD1 identical over 10 bases. V gave up 6 bases and J gave up 3 bases; unmatched junction bases: 5. The CDR3 has 14 residues. Per the germline V gene, CDR1 is MNHEY and CDR2 is SVGAGI. The CDR3 DNA sequence: TGTGCCAGCAGCCTTGGACAGGGGGGCTACGAGCAGTACTTC. Residues: CASSLGQGGYEQYF.

The gene calls are TRBV15 and TRBJ2-1; 8 nucleotides match TRBD1. Trimming cost V 1 base and J 3 bases; bases outside gene matches: 8. CDR1 and CDR2 from the germline V gene are LNHNV and YYDKDF (reference sequence). CDR3 length: 17 amino acids. CDR3 nucleotide sequence: TGTGCCACCAGCAGAGTTCTCCGGGACAGGATCTACAATGAGCAGTTCTTC. Residues: CATSRVLRDRIYNEQFF.

The chain has TRBV19 and TRBJ2-3; tentative D call: TRBD1 (5 bases). Germline loops: CDR1 LNHDA, CDR2 SQIVND (reference sequence). Trimming cost V 5 bases and J 5 bases, with 11 bases left between them. There are 13 residues in the CDR3. In DNA, the CDR3 is TGTGCCAGTAGTTTGGGGCAGGGAGATACGCAGTATTTT. It specifies CASSLGQGDTQYF.

J is TRBJ1-4 and V is TRBV27, with D perhaps TRBD1 (6 bases). This CDR3 spans 14 amino acids. V shed 2 bases and J shed 8 bases, with 12 bases lying between them. CDR1 is MNHEY, CDR2 SMNVEV, per germline (reference sequence). The CDR3 DNA sequence: TGTGCCAGCAGTTTAACAGGGTACAAGGAAAAACTGTTTTTT. Protein product: CASSLTGYKEKLFF.

The chain recombines TRBV18 with TRBJ2-1; 15 nucleotides line up with TRBD2. The CDR3 has 17 amino acids. With V trimmed by 0 bases and J by 6 bases, 3 bases remained unmatched. Germline V gene sequence: CDR1 KGHSH, CDR2 LQKENI. This CDR3 reads CASSPPGLAGGANEQFF. In nucleotides, the CDR3 is TGTGCCAGCTCACCACCGGGACTAGCGGGGGGAGCCAATGAGCAGTTCTTC.

This chain uses TRBV3-1 (or the pseudogene TRBV3-2) with TRBJ1-2, with D perhaps TRBD1 (6 bases). CDR1 and CDR2 from the germline V gene are LGHDT and YNNKEL (reference sequence). Trimming cost V 5 bases and J 8 bases, with 15 bases left between them. The CDR3 is 13 residues long. The CDR3 DNA follows: TGTGCCAGCAGCTCATCGGGGGCGCGGGGCTACACCTTC. This codes for CASSSSGARGYTF.

This rearrangement joins TRBV27 to TRBJ1-1; TRBD1 matches 9 bases. This CDR3 contains 14 residues. CDR1 is MNHEY and CDR2 is SMNVEV in the germline V gene (reference sequence). The V segment lost 3 bases and the J segment 6 bases; nucleotides outside the gene matches: 5. CDR3 sequence reads: CASSFYRGPAEAFF. The CDR3 DNA sequence: TGTGCCAGCAGTTTTTACAGGGGGCCCGCTGAAGCTTTCTTT.

The V gene is TRBV7-2, the J gene TRBJ1-5; D is undetermined. V lost 3 bases, J lost 7 bases, and 10 bases lay in between. The length of the CDR3 is 13 residues. Germline V gene sequence: CDR1 SGHTA, CDR2 FQGNSA. CDR3 nucleotides: TGTGCCAGCAGCTTTGGCCGGGCCCAGCCCCAGCATTTT. It is translated as CASSFGRAQPQHF.

This rearrangement joins TRBV11-2 to TRBJ1-3, with D tentatively TRBD1 (6 bases). Germline lookup yields CDR1 SGHAT and CDR2 FQNNGV. This CDR3 spans 14 amino acids. Trimming took off 5 bases at V and 0 bases at J, with 8 bases between the two ends. CDR3 sequence: CASSPTGSGNTIYF. DNA for the CDR3: TGTGCCAGCAGCCCGACAGGCTCTGGAAACACCATATATTTT.

This chain links TRBV28 with TRBJ2-3, with unresolved D. Per the germline V gene, CDR1 is MDHEN and CDR2 is SYDVKM. V was shortened by 8 bases and J by 4 bases, with 7 bases between the two germline ends. The CDR3 loop spans 11 amino acids. In DNA, the CDR3 is TGTGCCAGCCGCAAGGCAGATACGCAGTATTTT. It yields the protein CASRKADTQYF.